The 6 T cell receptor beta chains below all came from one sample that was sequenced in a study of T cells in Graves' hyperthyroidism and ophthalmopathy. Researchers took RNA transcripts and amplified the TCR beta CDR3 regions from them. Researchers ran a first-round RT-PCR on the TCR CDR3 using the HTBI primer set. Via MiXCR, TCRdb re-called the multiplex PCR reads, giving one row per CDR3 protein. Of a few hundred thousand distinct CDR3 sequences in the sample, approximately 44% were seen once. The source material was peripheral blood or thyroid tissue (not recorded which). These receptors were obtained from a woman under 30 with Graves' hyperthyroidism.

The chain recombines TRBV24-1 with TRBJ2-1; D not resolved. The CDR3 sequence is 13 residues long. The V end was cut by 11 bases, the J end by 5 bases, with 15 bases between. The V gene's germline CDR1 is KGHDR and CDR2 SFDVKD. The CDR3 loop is CAISPGSNNEQFF. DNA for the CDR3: TGTGCCATCTCTCCCGGGTCCAACAATGAGCAGTTCTTC.

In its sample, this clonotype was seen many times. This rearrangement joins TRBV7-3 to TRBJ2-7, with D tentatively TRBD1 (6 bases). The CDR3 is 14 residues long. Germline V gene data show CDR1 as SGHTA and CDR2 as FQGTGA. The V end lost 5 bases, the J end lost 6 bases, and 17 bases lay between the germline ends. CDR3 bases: TGTGCCAGCAGCGCATCCGGGACACGGGGCGAGCAGTACTTC. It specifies CASSASGTRGEQYF.

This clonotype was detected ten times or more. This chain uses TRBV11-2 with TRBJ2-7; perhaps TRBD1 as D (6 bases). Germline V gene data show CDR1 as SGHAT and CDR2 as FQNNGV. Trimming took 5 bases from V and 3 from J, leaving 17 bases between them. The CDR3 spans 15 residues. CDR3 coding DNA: TGTGCCAGCAGCAACCCCTTGACAGGTCTCTACGAGCAGTACTTC. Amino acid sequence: CASSNPLTGLYEQYF.

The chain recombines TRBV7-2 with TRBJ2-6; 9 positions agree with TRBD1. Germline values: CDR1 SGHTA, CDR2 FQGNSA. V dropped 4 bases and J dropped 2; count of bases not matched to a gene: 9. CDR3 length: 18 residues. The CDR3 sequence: CASSSHGTGFAGANVLTF. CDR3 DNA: TGTGCCAGCAGCTCCCACGGGACAGGGTTCGCTGGGGCCAACGTCCTGACTTTC.

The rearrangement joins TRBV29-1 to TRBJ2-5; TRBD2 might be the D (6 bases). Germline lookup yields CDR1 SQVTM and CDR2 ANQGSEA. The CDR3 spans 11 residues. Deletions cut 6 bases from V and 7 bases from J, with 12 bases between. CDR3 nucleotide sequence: TGCAGCGTAGAACCGGAGGGGACCCAGTACTTC. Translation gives CSVEPEGTQYF.

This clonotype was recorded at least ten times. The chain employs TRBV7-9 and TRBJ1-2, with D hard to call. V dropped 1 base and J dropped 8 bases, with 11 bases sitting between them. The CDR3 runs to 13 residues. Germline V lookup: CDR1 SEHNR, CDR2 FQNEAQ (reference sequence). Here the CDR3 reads CASSLGTREGYTF. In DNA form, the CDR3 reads TGTGCCAGCAGCTTAGGGACCAGAGAAGGCTACACCTTC.